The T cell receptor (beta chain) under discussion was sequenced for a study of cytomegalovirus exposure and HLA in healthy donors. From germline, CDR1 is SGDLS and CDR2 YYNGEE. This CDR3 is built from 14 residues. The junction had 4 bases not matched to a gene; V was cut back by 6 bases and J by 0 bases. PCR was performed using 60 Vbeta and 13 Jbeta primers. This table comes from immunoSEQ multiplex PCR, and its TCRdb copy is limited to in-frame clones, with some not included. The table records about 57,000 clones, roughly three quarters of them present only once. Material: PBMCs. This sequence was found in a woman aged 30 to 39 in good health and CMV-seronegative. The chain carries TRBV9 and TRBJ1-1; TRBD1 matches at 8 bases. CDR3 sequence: CASKTGAMNTEAFF. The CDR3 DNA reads TGTGCCAGCAAGACAGGGGCCATGAACACTGAAGCTTTCTTT.